These 22 T cell receptor beta chains were sequenced from one sample in a study of cytomegalovirus exposure and HLA in healthy donors. Use of 60 Vbeta and 13 Jbeta primers characterized the PCR. TCRdb keeps only in-frame clones here, not all; method: immunoSEQ multiplex PCR. The sample totals approximately 110,000 clones; its top ten clones hold under 1.3%. Sequencing was performed on PBMCs. These receptors were taken from a young man in good health and CMV-seronegative.

The chain recombines TRBV27 with TRBJ2-1; 7 bases map to TRBD1. Germline CDR1 and CDR2: MNHEY and SMNVEV (reference sequence). The CDR3 extends over 13 amino acids. Losses at the gene ends were 6 bases for V and 4 bases for J; bases not matched to a gene: 3. CDR3 region: CASRQGPYNEQFF. The CDR3 DNA sequence: TGTGCCAGCAGACAGGGGCCATACAATGAGCAGTTCTTC.

The chain uses TRBV7-8 and TRBJ2-5; TRBD1 is a possible D gene (5 bases). The CDR3 is made up of 14 amino acids. Germline V CDR1 and CDR2: SGHVS, FQNEAQ. Trimming stripped 3 bases from V and 1 base from J, with 9 bases between. The CDR3 region has the DNA TGTGCCAGCAGCTTGACAGAGCTCCAAGAGACCCAGTACTTC. It is translated as CASSLTELQETQYF.

The chain has TRBV28 and TRBJ2-1; 12 bases map to TRBD2. The CDR3 spans 16 residues. V trimming: 4 bases; J trimming: 4 bases; junction bases outside the gene matches: 5. Germline lookup yields CDR1 MDHEN and CDR2 SYDVKM. CDR3 nucleotide sequence: TGTGCCAGCAGTTCAAGCCTAGCGGGAGGGTACAATGAGCAGTTCTTC. Translation: CASSSSLAGGYNEQFF.

The rearrangement uses TRBV6-5 and TRBJ1-2; D is possibly TRBD1 (5 bases). The V gene lost 5 bases and the J gene lost 2 bases, with 9 bases spanning the gap. CDR3 length: 13 residues. CDR1 MNHEY and CDR2 SVGAGI come from the germline V gene. CDR3 in amino acids: CASSLRVNYGYTF. For the CDR3, the DNA is TGTGCCAGCAGTCTCAGGGTGAACTATGGCTACACCTTC.

This chain connects TRBV6-5 to TRBJ2-5; possibly TRBD1 for D (6 bases). The closer fit of TRBJ2-7 to the DNA end suggests the J call may be wrong. Germline loops: CDR1 MNHEY, CDR2 SVGAGI. This CDR3 has 13 residues. The CDR3 sequence: CASARTGLYEQYF. In DNA, the CDR3 is TGTGCCAGCGCACGAACAGGGCTCTACGAGCAGTACTTC.

This chain joins TRBV28 and TRBJ1-2; 7 bases are a match to TRBD1. The CDR3 has 16 amino acids. V dropped 5 bases and J dropped 2; count of bases not matched to a gene: 11. The germline V gene has CDR1 MDHEN and CDR2 SYDVKM. In DNA, the CDR3 is TGTGCCAGCAGTAAGCTAACATTACAGGGGAACTATGGCTACACCTTC. Protein sequence: CASSKLTLQGNYGYTF.

The chain combines TRBV29-1 with TRBJ2-7; D is perhaps TRBD1 (6 bases). The CDR3 covers 16 residues. The germline gives CDR1 SQVTM, CDR2 ANQGSEA. V gave up 0 bases and J gave up 0 bases, with 15 bases separating them. The CDR3 sequence is CSVEDWGETGSYEQYF. CDR3 nucleotides: TGCAGCGTTGAAGATTGGGGTGAGACAGGCTCCTACGAGCAGTACTTC.

The J gene is TRBJ2-3, the V gene TRBV5-4; 9 bases match TRBD2. J was trimmed by 2 bases and V by 4 bases; bases with no gene match: 8. The CDR3 is 16 residues long. Germline V lookup: CDR1 SGHNT, CDR2 YYREEE (reference sequence). In nucleotides, the CDR3 is TGTGCCAGCAGCCGCGGGGTAGCGGGGGTCACAGATACGCAGTATTTT. Its protein product is CASSRGVAGVTDTQYF.

The rearrangement uses TRBV30 and TRBJ2-2, with 8 bases fitting TRBD2. Unmatched junction bases numbered 10, after V lost 5 bases and J lost 5 bases. Germline V gene sequence: CDR1 GTSNPN, CDR2 SVGIG (reference sequence). This CDR3 is built from 15 residues. The CDR3 loop is CAWVGGGLSTGELFF. CDR3 nucleotides: TGTGCCTGGGTAGGCGGGGGGCTGAGTACCGGGGAGCTGTTTTTT.

The rearrangement joins TRBV29-1 to TRBJ2-7, with a weak D call TRBD1 (6 bases). This CDR3 has 14 residues. V was pared by 6 bases and J by 4 bases, with 19 bases between. Germline CDR1 reads SQVTM; CDR2 reads ANQGSEA. CDR3 in amino acids: CSVNLAGTPYEQYF. CDR3 nucleotides: TGCAGCGTCAACTTGGCCGGGACACCTTACGAGCAGTACTTC.

The chain uses TRBV7-2 and TRBJ1-1; D unresolved. V lost 3 bases, J lost 2 bases, and 7 bases lay in between. The CDR3 totals 13 residues. Germline CDR1 reads SGHTA; CDR2 reads FQGNSA. The CDR3 protein is CASSFYSNTEAFF. The CDR3 nucleotides are TGTGCCAGCAGCTTCTACAGTAACACTGAAGCTTTCTTT.

The chain has TRBV5-6 and TRBJ1-1, with a possible D match to TRBD1 (5 bases). The CDR3 loop spans 16 amino acids. Trimming cost V 0 bases and J 4 bases, with 16 bases left between them. Germline assignment: CDR1 SGHDT and CDR2 YYEEEE. The CDR3 DNA sequence: TGTGCCAGCAGCTTGGAATTTGGGGCGACTGGCACTGAAGCTTTCTTT. Amino acid sequence: CASSLEFGATGTEAFF.

CDR3 residues: CASSPRQGTGYEQYF. CDR3 in DNA: TGTGCCAGCAGTCCTCGACAGGGTACGGGCTACGAGCAGTACTTC. The chain is built from TRBV6-5 and TRBJ2-7, with 7 positions matching TRBD1. From germline, CDR1 is MNHEY and CDR2 SVGAGI. Trimming at V came to 5 bases and at J to 3 bases, leaving 10 bases not matched to a gene. This CDR3 is built from 15 residues.

The rearrangement uses TRBV5-3 and TRBJ1-2; 7 nucleotides align to TRBD1. TRBV5-3 is designated an ORF whose function remains uncertain. CDR3 length: 14 residues. V lost 4 bases and J lost 8; bases outside the gene matches: 11. CDR3 in DNA: TGTGCCAGAAGCGAAACTTCTCCAGGGGGGGGCTACACCTTC. The encoded protein is CARSETSPGGGYTF.

The chain employs TRBV6-5 and TRBJ1-1; 7 bases match TRBD1. Germline lookup yields CDR1 MNHEY and CDR2 SVGAGI. The CDR3 extends over 12 amino acids. V dropped 10 bases and J dropped 0; count of bases not matched to a gene: 2. CDR3 region: CATGTVNTEAFF. The CDR3 DNA is TGTGCCACAGGGACAGTGAACACTGAAGCTTTCTTT.

CDR3 sequence reads: CASSLPGGEAYNEQFF. CDR3 DNA sequence: TGTGCCAGCAGCCTCCCCGGCGGGGAGGCCTACAATGAGCAGTTCTTC. This chain connects TRBV28 to TRBJ2-1; D perhaps matches TRBD2 (6 bases). This CDR3 contains 16 residues. Germline assignment: CDR1 MDHEN and CDR2 SYDVKM. Trimming removed 6 bases from V and 2 bases from J, with 17 bases in between. Combining the CDR3 with reference TRBV28 and TRBJ2-1 gives the whole variable domain DVKVTQSSRYLVKRTGEKVFLECVQDMDHENMFWYRQDPGLGLRLIYFSYDVKMKEKGDIPEGYSVSREKKERFSLILESASTNQTSMYLCASSLPGGEAYNEQFFGPGTRLTVL.

The chain links TRBV4-1 to TRBJ2-7, with a weak D call TRBD2 (6 bases). This CDR3 is 13 amino acids long. Germline CDR1 MGHRA, CDR2 YSYEKL. V was trimmed by 3 bases and J by 1 base, leaving 7 bases between them. The CDR3 protein is CASSHGLSYEQYF. The CDR3 DNA reads TGCGCCAGCAGCCACGGACTATCCTACGAGCAGTACTTC.

The rearrangement joins TRBV12-5 to TRBJ1-1; 9 bases match TRBD1. The CDR3 spans 15 residues. Germline trimming cut 5 bases from V and 1 base from J; bases unmatched to any gene: 5. From germline, CDR1 is LGHNT and CDR2 FRNRAP. The CDR3 coding sequence is TGTGCTAGTGGTGGGGGACAGGGATGGAACACTGAAGCTTTCTTT. Amino acid sequence: CASGGGQGWNTEAFF.

The chain recombines TRBV18 with TRBJ1-5; the match to TRBD1 covers 8 bases. The V segment lost 4 bases and the J segment 2 bases; nucleotides outside the gene matches: 13. The CDR3 runs to 18 residues. CDR1 is KGHSH and CDR2 is LQKENI in the germline V gene. This chain's CDR3 is CASSRVGSLGQGNQPQHF. DNA for the CDR3: TGTGCCAGCTCACGAGTCGGGTCCTTGGGACAGGGCAATCAGCCCCAGCATTTT.

J is TRBJ2-1 and V is TRBV5-6, with D possibly being TRBD1 (6 bases). The CDR3 consists of 16 residues. The V end was cut by 0 bases, the J end by 3 bases, with 13 bases between. Germline V gene lookup returns CDR1 SGHDT and CDR2 YYEEEE. CDR3 DNA: TGTGCCAGCAGCTTGGCCAGGGGCCCTAACTACAATGAGCAGTTCTTC. Translating gives CASSLARGPNYNEQFF.

The rearrangement links TRBV4-2 to TRBJ1-4; D is unresolved. Germline loops: CDR1 LGHNA, CDR2 YNFKEQ. V lost 0 bases and J lost 7, with 9 bases in between. The CDR3 sequence is 14 residues long. The CDR3: CASSQDGRSEKLFF. The CDR3 DNA follows: TGTGCCAGCAGCCAAGATGGGAGGAGTGAAAAACTGTTTTTT.

The gene calls are TRBV15 and TRBJ2-5; a possible D gene is TRBD2 (6 bases). The V gene lost 3 bases and the J gene lost 2 bases, with 7 bases spanning the gap. This CDR3 spans 13 amino acids. The germline CDR1 and CDR2 sequences are LNHNV and YYDKDF (reference sequence). CDR3 sequence reads: CATSRGGQETQYF. DNA for the CDR3: TGTGCCACCAGCAGGGGGGGACAAGAGACCCAGTACTTC. Looking up the rest from reference TRBV15 and TRBJ2-5 gives the full variable domain: DAMVIQNPRYQVTQFGKPVTLSCSQTLNHNVMYWYQQKSSQAPKLLFHYYDKDFNNEADTPDNFQSRRPNTSFCFLDIRSPGLGDTAMYLCATSRGGQETQYFGPGTRLLVL.